This TCR beta chain was documented in a study of T-cell memory formation after mild COVID-19. Study summary: There were largely donor-specific TCR clusters. Overall study results and limits: Mainly in CM and EM were contracting CD4+ clones; CD8+ were in EMRA. CD4/CD8 balance characterized clones contracting day 15 to 85, and CD4+ skew characterized later expanders.

This clonotype was counted at least ten times. Antigen specificity is unknown. One end of the junction varies from germline; a read error may be responsible. Libraries for TCRalpha and TCRbeta carried sample barcodes and unique molecular identifiers via 5'RACE. TCRdb itself ran the 5' RACE reads through MiXCR, one entry per CDR3 protein. The table lists more than 350,000 distinct CDR3 sequences, about 17% of them singletons. This sequence originates from a man between 18 and 29 years old who had mild COVID-19 (a few samples of this study predate the infection). Cell type and time point are not known. The sample comprised PBMCs or a T cell subset sorted from them (not recorded which).

The CDR3 here is CASSLNNEQFF. Here the CDR3 DNA reads TGTGCCAGCAGCTTAAACAATGAGCAGTTCTTC. V and J are TRBV5-1 and TRBJ2-1; no clear D. The CDR3 has 11 residues. CDR1 is SGHRS, CDR2 YFSETQ, per germline. Supplemented by reference TRBV5-1 and TRBJ2-1, the full variable domain reads KAGVTQTPRYLIKTRGQQVTLSCSPISGHRSVSWYQQTPGQGLQFLFEYFSETQRNKGNFPGRFSGRQFSNSRSEMNVSTLELGDSALYLCASSLNNEQFFGPGTRLTVL.